These T cell receptor beta chains were read from a single sample in a study of blood T cell repertoires in COVID-19. Clones were read by immunoSEQ multiplex PCR, and TCRdb kept only the in-frame ones, dropping some. The sample has some 350,000 clones, roughly nine tenths seen once. Sequenced: peripheral blood. Source of these receptors: a woman under 40 with COVID-19, enrolled during active disease. CDR3s include the opening cysteine and the closing phenylalanine or tryptophan. D genes are given only for firm matches. Clone sizes are given selectively: once, few, many, or a class where the clone is expanded.

TRBV11-3	.	.	TRBJ1-3	TGTGCCAGCAGCTTAGACTTTCGAAACACCATATATTTT	CASSLDFRNTIYF
TRBV4-1	.	.	TRBJ2-7	TGCGCCAGCAGCCAAATACAGGGGAGGTCCTACGAGCAGTACTTC	CASSQIQGRSYEQYF
TRBV7-9	.	TRBD1	TRBJ2-7	TGTGCCAGCAGCTTAGCAGGGACAGGGGGCCCCGTTGGGAACGAGCAGTACTTC	CASSLAGTGGPVGNEQYF
TRBV27	.	.	TRBJ1-4	TGTGCCAGCAGTTTAACCGGGGGTTATGAAAAACTGTTTTTT	CASSLTGGYEKLFF
TRBV27	once	.	TRBJ2-3	TGTGCCAGCAGCCATTTAAGACCCCGACACCACTCTAGCACAGATACGCAGTATTTT	CASSHLRPRHHSSTDTQYF
TRBV11-2	.	.	TRBJ2-1	TGTGCCAGCAGCTTAGCACGGTTAAACAATGAGCAGTTCTTC	CASSLARLNNEQFF
TRBV6-6	.	.	TRBJ2-3	TGTGCCAGTAATTCCCGCGGCCACCCCACAGATACGCAGTATTTT	CASNSRGHPTDTQYF
TRBV7-9	.	TRBD1	TRBJ1-2	TGTGCCAGCAGCTTAGCCCGCACCAGGGGGCTAAACTATGGCTACACCTTC	CASSLARTRGLNYGYTF
TRBV5-1	once	.	TRBJ1-5	TGCGCCAGCAGCCCGACCGGGAATAATCAGCCCCAGCATTTT	CASSPTGNNQPQHF
TRBV4-1	.	.	TRBJ1-5	TGCGCCAGCAGCCAAGAGGTTGCGGGGAGGCCGGAGCCCCAGCATTTT	CASSQEVAGRPEPQHF
TRBV19	.	TRBD1	TRBJ1-1	TGTGCCAGTAGTATAGCCGCCGGGACAGGTACGACTGAAGCTTTCTTT	CASSIAAGTGTTEAFF
TRBV29-1	.	TRBD1	TRBJ2-1	TGCAGCACCGGACAGGGCGGTGGGCATGAGCAGTTCTTC	CSTGQGGGHEQFF
TRBV6-5	.	TRBD1	TRBJ2-7	TGTGCCAGCATGAACAGGGGATCCTACGAGCAGTACTTC	CASMNRGSYEQYF
TRBV2	.	TRBD1	TRBJ2-1	TGTGCCAGCAGGATGGGACAGGGGGCGAGCAATGAGCAGTTCTTC	CASRMGQGASNEQFF
TRBV29-1	.	.	TRBJ2-2	TGCAGCGTTGTTCCCGGAGACAGCGCGAACACCGGGGAGCTGTTTTTT	CSVVPGDSANTGELFF
TRBV2	.	TRBD1	TRBJ1-4	TGTGCCAGCAGTGAGCTGGGACATCGACAGGGTCTGTTTTTT	CASSELGHRQGLFF
TRBV5-6	.	TRBD2	TRBJ2-3	TGTGCCAGCAGCCCGGGACTAGCGGGAGGGCGCACAGATACGCAGTATTTT	CASSPGLAGGRTDTQYF
TRBV4-1	.	.	TRBJ1-2	TGCGCCAGCAGCCAAGAGGAAGGGACTACGTCTAACTATGGCTACACCTTC	CASSQEEGTTSNYGYTF
TRBV15	.	.	TRBJ2-1	TGTGCCACCAGCAGAGATCCCAGGGGAAAGGGCAATGAGCAGTTCTTC	CATSRDPRGKGNEQFF
TRBV19	.	TRBD2	TRBJ2-2	TGTGCCAGTACCCCGGGAGGGCCAGTCGGGGAGCTGTTTTTT	CASTPGGPVGELFF
TRBV2	.	.	TRBJ2-3	TGTGCCAGCAGCTCCGACTACACTAATACGCAGTATTTT	CASSSDYTNTQYF
TRBV7-6	once	TRBD2	TRBJ2-3	TGTGCCAGCAGCGTCGGGAGGACCACAGATACGCAGTATTTT	CASSVGRTTDTQYF
TRBV5-4	.	.	TRBJ2-5	TGTGCCAGCAGCTTGCCCGGTGGTCCACGCCACCAAGAGACCCAGTACTTC	CASSLPGGPRHQETQYF
TRBV20-1	.	TRBD1	TRBJ2-5	TGCAGTGCACAGGGGCAAGAGACCCAGTACTTC	CSAQGQETQYF
TRBV7-2	once	.	TRBJ1-6	TGTGCCAGCAGCTTAGGGTCGACAGGTTATAATTCACCCCTCCACTTT	CASSLGSTGYNSPLHF
TRBV2	.	TRBD2	TRBJ2-3	TGTGCCAGCAGTTTAGCGGGGGCCAACACAGATACGCAGTATTTT	CASSLAGANTDTQYF
TRBV7-7	.	TRBD2	TRBJ2-1	TGTGCTAGCAGCCCGGGAGGGGTTTCCTACAATGAGCAGTTCTTC	CASSPGGVSYNEQFF
TRBV3-1/TRBV3-2	.	.	TRBJ1-5	TGTGCCAGCAGCCCTTCCGGGGGGGCTGACCAGCCCCAGCATTTT	CASSPSGGADQPQHF
TRBV5-5	.	TRBD2	TRBJ2-3	TGTGCCAGCAGCTTTTGGGAGGGATTCACAGATACGCAGTATTTT	CASSFWEGFTDTQYF
TRBV19	.	.	TRBJ1-1	TGTGCCAGTAGTATCTCCCAGGGCGGTGGTACTGAAGCTTTCTTT	CASSISQGGGTEAFF
TRBV12-3/TRBV12-4	.	.	TRBJ1-2	TGTGCCAGCAGCCCTGACGGGTATGGCTACACCTTC	CASSPDGYGYTF
TRBV11-3	few	.	TRBJ2-1	TGTGCCAGCAGCTTAGGACGAGGAGCTGAGCAGTTCTTC	CASSLGRGAEQFF
TRBV27	once	.	TRBJ2-5	TGTGCCAGCAGTTCCCGGGCAGGGGTAGAGACCCAGTACTTC	CASSSRAGVETQYF
TRBV14	.	.	TRBJ1-4	TGTGCCAGCAGCCAAGATTCGACTAAAAAACTGTTTTTT	CASSQDSTKKLFF
TRBV19	.	TRBD1	TRBJ1-2	TGTGCCAGTAGTCCCACACAGGGGGCGCGATACTATGGCTACACCTTC	CASSPTQGARYYGYTF
TRBV19	.	TRBD1	TRBJ1-6	TGTGCCAGTACCCTAGGGGGACAGGGGGTTTCACCCCTCCACTTT	CASTLGGQGVSPLHF
TRBV6-6	once	TRBD1	TRBJ2-5	TGTGCCAGCAGTTACTCGGGACAGGGGTACCAAGAGACCCAGTACTTC	CASSYSGQGYQETQYF
TRBV19	.	TRBD1	TRBJ1-5	TGTGCCAGTGCTAGACAGGGGGCCTCTCATCAGCCCCAGCATTTT	CASARQGASHQPQHF
TRBV28	.	.	TRBJ2-5	TGTGCCAGCAGTTTAAGGGGGGGGTCAGAGACCCAGTACTTC	CASSLRGGSETQYF
TRBV14	once	.	TRBJ2-2	TGTGCCAGCAGCCGATCAGACTGGAACACCGGGGAGCTGTTTTTT	CASSRSDWNTGELFF
TRBV18	.	TRBD1	TRBJ2-2	TGTGCCAGCTCACCTGGGACAGAGACCGGGGAGCTGTTTTTT	CASSPGTETGELFF
TRBV6-2/TRBV6-3	.	TRBD1	TRBJ2-2	TGTGCCAGCAGTACGGACAGGGGAGGTACCGGGGAGCTGTTTTTT	CASSTDRGGTGELFF
TRBV10-2	few	TRBD1	TRBJ1-5	TGCGCCAGCAGTGAGGTGACAGGGTTGGTTACCAATCAGCCCCAGCATTTT	CASSEVTGLVTNQPQHF
TRBV11-2	.	TRBD1	TRBJ1-6	TGTGCCAGCAGCCCCCCCGGGACAGGGCATAATTCACCCCTCCACTTT	CASSPPGTGHNSPLHF
TRBV27	.	TRBD1	TRBJ1-1	TGTGCCAGCAGGGGAGACAGGGTCATGAACACTGAAGCTTTCTTT	CASRGDRVMNTEAFF
TRBV4-3	.	TRBD2	TRBJ2-1	TGCGCCAGCAGCCAAGTGGGTGGCGGGGGGGCAACCTACAATGAGCAGTTCTTC	CASSQVGGGGATYNEQFF